This T cell receptor (beta chain) appears in the sequencing data of a study of blood T cell repertoires in COVID-19. Per the study methods: Cell counts per sample came from amplifying reference gene primers. This table comes from immunoSEQ multiplex PCR, and its TCRdb copy is limited to in-frame clones, with some not included. That table supplies the V and J calls and clone size; D and trimming were determined from the DNA. This repertoire shows about 36,000 clones, about 74% found once; its top ten account for about 10%. V gave up 1 base and J gave up 1 base; unmatched junction bases: 1. Germline V gene lookup returns CDR1 SGHDN and CDR2 FVKESK. The CDR3 extends over 15 amino acids.

The source is a man between 65 and 79 years old with COVID-19, enrolled during active disease. The chain recombines TRBV14 with TRBJ2-1; 7 positions agree with TRBD2. Specimen: peripheral blood. CDR3 protein: CASSQVGGSYNEQFF. CDR3 nucleotides: TGTGCCAGCAGCCAAGTGGGGGGGTCCTACAATGAGCAGTTCTTC.